These T cell receptor beta chains were read from a single sample in a study of cytomegalovirus exposure and HLA in healthy donors. Sequenced by immunoSEQ multiplex PCR; TCRdb stores in-frame clones only, minus some. The sample holds under 95,000 clones, roughly 94% seen once. The sequencing input was PBMCs. These receptors came from a woman aged 18-30 years in good health and CMV-seropositive. The CDR3 runs from the conserved cysteine through the conserved F or W. Fields, in order: J gene, clone size, V gene, CDR3 protein. Only some rows state a clone size, as once, few, many or a class for expanded clones.

TRBJ2-2	.	TRBV4-3	CASSKEGLVSGELFF
TRBJ1-3	.	TRBV5-6	CASSLDRGSGNTIYF
TRBJ2-5	.	TRBV5-6	CASSLAGAELLQETQYF
TRBJ2-1	once	TRBV25-1	CASSLRTGMRPPYVEQFF
TRBJ2-2	.	TRBV18	CASRTAGDTGELFF
TRBJ2-5	once	TRBV28	CASWGWGTGGSETQYF
TRBJ1-1	.	TRBV5-1	CASSLSQTGFMNTEAFF
TRBJ1-3	.	TRBV7-8	CASSSKTDRVGNTIYF
TRBJ1-2	once	TRBV28	CASSSSPQGRGGYTF
TRBJ2-1	.	TRBV5-1	CASSLDRVGYNEQFF
TRBJ2-7	.	TRBV5-6	CASSAPGQVSYEQYF
TRBJ2-5	.	TRBV4-2	CASSQGRSPGGQETQYF
TRBJ1-4	.	TRBV7-9	CASSHTGKWEKLFF
TRBJ2-3	.	TRBV4-2	CASSQDVGTSGGAADTQYF
TRBJ1-5	.	TRBV6-4	CASSDSRSRQKGNQPQHF
TRBJ1-2	once	TRBV7-2	CASSSTGEGYGYTF
TRBJ1-1	.	TRBV27	CASSLFATQGRMNTEAFF
TRBJ2-7	.	TRBV28	CASLRAGTALSDEQYF
TRBJ1-1	.	TRBV7-9	CASSAFTGNTEAFF
TRBJ1-2	.	TRBV7-9	CASSFGLAMAGTF
TRBJ2-7	few	TRBV19	CASSIRGATYEQYF
TRBJ2-3	.	TRBV10-3	CAISESVWGTSGRGADTQYF
TRBJ1-5	.	TRBV27	CASSLAGGASNQPQHF
TRBJ2-1	.	TRBV6-6	CASSYARQASYNEQFF
TRBJ1-4	.	TRBV10-3	CAISPDRQGANEKLFF
TRBJ2-1	.	TRBV28	CASRLQGAGEQFF
TRBJ1-6	.	TRBV27	CASRRGTGLRYNSPLHF
TRBJ1-1	.	TRBV29-1	CSVDQIDSNTEAFF